Sequencing of this T cell receptor beta chain was carried out in a study of blood T cell repertoires in COVID-19. The overall study: Samples came from the United States, Italy and Spain, spanning acute and convalescent COVID-19. The analysed material was cDNA or gDNA that came from T cells, B-cell-depleted T cells, or PBMCs.

In the original analysis: Estimation of nucleated cell counts was performed using reference gene primer amplification. Clones were sequenced by immunoSEQ multiplex PCR, and TCRdb holds only the in-frame ones, with some missing. Clone size and the V and J calls come from that table; the DNA yielded D and trimming. The sample records tens of thousands of clones, roughly four fifths being singletons. The CDR3 runs to 11 residues. Germline CDR1 SQVTM, CDR2 ANQGSEA. The V end was cut by 7 bases, the J end by 8 bases, with 14 bases between. The receptor was derived from a human donor in a cohort sampled during active COVID-19. Sequencing was performed on peripheral blood. V and J are TRBV29-1 and TRBJ1-2; D is perhaps TRBD1 (6 bases). The CDR3 DNA reads TGCAGCGCTCAGGGGATGTGGGGCTACACCTTC. It encodes CSAQGMWGYTF.